These 20 T cell receptor beta chains came from one sample sequenced in a study of T cells in Graves' hyperthyroidism and ophthalmopathy. The source material, RNA transcripts, was used to amplify TCR beta CDR3 regions. A first-round RT-PCR of the TCR CDR3 used the HTBI primer set. From the multiplex PCR reads, TCRdb called clonotypes with MiXCR, one entry per CDR3 protein. This table has more than 450,000 distinct CDR3 sequences, just under 20% appearing once. Source material: blood. The receptor set was obtained from a man aged 35 to 55 with Graves' ophthalmopathy.

The V call is TRBV18, the J call TRBJ2-7; tentatively, D is TRBD2 (5 bases). Germline assignment: CDR1 KGHSH and CDR2 LQKENI. The CDR3 is 16 residues long. Trimming stripped 3 bases from V and 2 bases from J, with 17 bases between. CDR3 in amino acids: CASSPSGVSSAYEQYF. CDR3 sequence (DNA): TGTGCCAGCTCACCCTCCGGGGTGAGCTCAGCCTACGAGCAGTACTTC.

The rearrangement links TRBV10-3 to TRBJ2-2; D gene uncertain. Trimming cost V 11 bases and J 7 bases, with 14 bases left between them. The germline gives CDR1 ENHRY, CDR2 SYGVKD. The CDR3 extends over 12 amino acids. Written as DNA, the CDR3 is TGTGCCCACGGACGGCCGGGCGGGGAGCTGTTTTTT. Translating it yields CAHGRPGGELFF.

This clonotype has ten or more counts. The V and J genes are TRBV5-1 and TRBJ2-5; the D call may be TRBD1 or TRBD2 (5 bases each). Germline-derived CDR1 and CDR2 are SGHRS and YFSETQ. This CDR3 is 15 amino acids long. V lost 0 bases and J 5 bases, leaving 14 bases between the germline ends. The CDR3 nucleotides read TGCGCCAGCAGCTTGGTGGGGCTAGCAAGGGAGACCCAGTACTTC. As protein: CASSLVGLARETQYF.

V gene TRBV30 combines with J gene TRBJ2-1; TRBD2 matches at 8 bases. With V trimmed by 7 bases and J by 4 bases, 9 bases remained unmatched. The CDR3 runs 14 residues. The germline CDR1 and CDR2 sequences are GTSNPN and SVGIG (reference sequence). CDR3 in DNA: TGTGCCTCGGAACTAGCGGATTTATACAATGAGCAGTTCTTC. Its translation is CASELADLYNEQFF.

This clonotype was seen more than once but under ten times. The CDR3 is CASSLEEGGSYEQYF. The CDR3 DNA reads TGTGCCAGCAGCTTAGAGGAAGGGGGCTCCTACGAGCAGTACTTC. V is TRBV7-9 and J is TRBJ2-7; possible D gene TRBD1, 6 bases. This CDR3 has 15 amino acids. V dropped 1 base and J dropped 0 bases, with 10 bases sitting between them. Germline lookup yields CDR1 SEHNR and CDR2 FQNEAQ (reference sequence).

The chain links TRBV11-2 to TRBJ2-2; the D gene could be TRBD1 or TRBD2 (5 bases each). This CDR3 is built from 13 residues. Deletions cut 7 bases from V and 7 bases from J, with 13 bases between. Germline CDR1 SGHAT, CDR2 FQNNGV. For the CDR3, the DNA is TGTGCCAGCATGGCCCTTGGGGGCGGGGAGCTGTTTTTT. Its translation: CASMALGGGELFF. Full variable domain (rest looked up from reference TRBV11-2 and TRBJ2-2): EAGVAQSPRYKIIEKRQSVAFWCNPISGHATLYWYQQILGQGPKLLIQFQNNGVVDDSQLPKDRFSAERLKGVDSTLKIQPAKLEDSAVYLCASMALGGGELFFGEGSRLTVL.

This chain uses TRBV12-3 or TRBV12-4 with TRBJ2-1; maybe TRBD1 (5 bases). The CDR3 extends over 11 amino acids. Trimming left V 6 bases short and J 8 bases short, with 8 bases between. The CDR3 coding sequence is TGTGCCAGCAGCCGGACATATGAGCAGTTCTTC. Translating it yields CASSRTYEQFF.

This clonotype has a count of ten or more. The chain links TRBV18 to TRBJ1-5; D is perhaps TRBD1 (6 bases). From germline, CDR1 is KGHSH and CDR2 LQKENI. The V end was cut by 3 bases, the J end by 4 bases, with 10 bases between. The CDR3 has 14 amino acids. The CDR3 protein is CASSPYQGNQPQHF. CDR3 bases: TGTGCCAGCTCACCTTACCAGGGGAATCAGCCCCAGCATTTT.

In its sample, this clonotype was seen a few times. The V gene is TRBV15, the J gene TRBJ2-2; the match to TRBD2 covers 15 bases. Trimming removed 0 bases from V and 6 bases from J; junction bases left unmatched: 8. The CDR3 length is 19 residues. Germline loops: CDR1 LNHNV, CDR2 YYDKDF (reference sequence). The CDR3 reads CATSRDWRTSGRAPGELFF. The CDR3 DNA reads TGTGCCACCAGCAGAGATTGGAGGACTAGCGGGAGGGCCCCCGGGGAGCTGTTTTTT.

This clonotype was recorded a few times. The V gene is TRBV7-3, the J gene TRBJ2-2; 10 bases are shared with TRBD2. CDR1 is SGHTA, CDR2 FQGTGA, per germline. Trimming took 1 base from V and 1 from J; bases not matched to a gene: 6. The CDR3 runs to 18 residues. In nucleotides, the CDR3 is TGTGCCAGCAGCTTAAGGGCTAGCGGGGGTGTGAACACCGGGGAGCTGTTTTTT. Translation: CASSLRASGGVNTGELFF.

This clonotype showed up many times. The chain links TRBV2 to TRBJ2-7; possible D gene TRBD2, 5 bases. The V end was cut by 4 bases, the J end by 0 bases, with 7 bases between. The CDR3 totals 13 residues. CDR1 is SNHLY and CDR2 is FYNNEI in the germline V gene. The CDR3 coding sequence is TGTGCCAGCAGTGGACGGGACTCCTACGAGCAGTACTTC. It codes for CASSGRDSYEQYF.

This clonotype was seen at least ten times. V gene TRBV7-2 combines with J gene TRBJ2-7; 8 bases fit TRBD2. The germline gives CDR1 SGHTA, CDR2 FQGNSA. This CDR3 spans 14 amino acids. J gave up 3 bases and V 4 bases, and 5 bases lay outside the gene matches. CDR3 sequence (DNA): TGTGCCAGCAGCTACTTTAGCGGGATCTACGAGCAGTACTTC. This codes for CASSYFSGIYEQYF.

In this sample, this clonotype turned up many times. Here the CDR3 DNA reads TGCAGTTCCTCAAGGACCTACGAGCAGTACTTC. Translated, it gives CSSSRTYEQYF. This chain uses TRBV20-1 with TRBJ2-7, with D uncertain. The CDR3 consists of 11 residues. V gave up 8 bases and J gave up 2 bases, with 10 bases separating them. CDR1 is DFQATT and CDR2 is SNEGSKA in the germline V gene (reference sequence).

The chain has TRBV10-3 and TRBJ2-3; 7 bases match TRBD1. After removal of 7 bases from V and 0 bases from J, the junction contained 4 bases not matched to a gene. CDR3 length: 14 residues. Per the germline V gene, CDR1 is ENHRY and CDR2 is SYGVKD. The CDR3 spells CAITRTGSTDTQYF. The CDR3 nucleotides are TGTGCCATCACTCGGACAGGTAGCACAGATACGCAGTATTTT.

This clonotype was counted many times. The V call is TRBV5-1, the J call TRBJ2-3, with 7 nucleotides matching TRBD1. Germline values: CDR1 SGHRS, CDR2 YFSETQ. V was clipped by 4 bases and J by 2 bases; unmatched bases: 4. The CDR3 contains 14 residues. CDR3 nucleotide sequence: TGCGCCAGCAGCGGTACAGGGGTCACAGATACGCAGTATTTT. Translated, it gives CASSGTGVTDTQYF.

This clonotype was found a few times. This chain uses TRBV28 with TRBJ2-7; a weak D match, TRBD2 (6 bases). Between the trimmed V and J ends, which lost 1 base and 2 bases, there was a span of 15 bases. The V gene's germline CDR1 is MDHEN and CDR2 SYDVKM. CDR3 length: 16 residues. This CDR3 is CASSLSGPAGAYEQYF. The DNA of the CDR3 is TGTGCCAGCAGTTTATCGGGCCCAGCGGGCGCCTACGAGCAGTACTTC.

Only a few counts were recorded for this clonotype. V is TRBV6-2 or TRBV6-3 and J is TRBJ2-3; 14 bases fit TRBD2. Germline trimming cut 2 bases from V and 3 bases from J; bases unmatched to any gene: 7. The CDR3 totals 18 residues. CDR1 is MNHEY, CDR2 SVGEGT, per germline. The CDR3 DNA follows: TGTGCCAGCAGTTACCTCCGGACTAGCGGGGGGTGGACAGATACGCAGTATTTT. Translating gives CASSYLRTSGGWTDTQYF.

The table lists this clonotype with many counts. V gene TRBV3-1 combines with J gene TRBJ1-5, with 8 bases that match TRBD1. V dropped 4 bases and J dropped 4; count of bases not matched to a gene: 6. CDR1 and CDR2 from the germline V gene are LGHDT and YNNKEL (reference sequence). CDR3 length equals 15 residues. The CDR3: CASSPDRGPNQPQHF. CDR3 nucleotide sequence: TGTGCCAGCAGCCCAGACAGGGGTCCTAATCAGCCCCAGCATTTT.

The chain links TRBV30 to TRBJ1-3; D remains ambiguous. Germline V lookup: CDR1 GTSNPN, CDR2 SVGIG (reference sequence). V was clipped by 0 bases and J by 0 bases, with 15 bases between them. The CDR3 sequence is 17 residues long. The CDR3 here is CAWSVMLQSGSGNTIYF. Written as DNA, the CDR3 is TGTGCCTGGAGTGTAATGCTTCAGTCAGGCTCTGGAAACACCATATATTTT.

V usage is TRBV5-1 and J usage is TRBJ1-2, with D maybe TRBD1 (6 bases). V lost 1 base and J lost 5, with 12 bases in between. The CDR3 is 14 amino acids. In germline, CDR1 is SGHRS, CDR2 YFSETQ. CDR3 amino acids: CASSLSPGDYGYTF. CDR3 nucleotide sequence: TGCGCCAGCAGCTTGAGCCCAGGGGATTATGGCTACACCTTC.